Listed below are T cell receptor beta chains from one sample, sequenced in a study of blood T cell repertoires in COVID-19. Some clones are missing from TCRdb's copy, which holds only in-frame ones; the method was immunoSEQ multiplex PCR. Among 25,000 or so clones listed, 65% to 90% were seen once. Input material: peripheral blood. The receptor set was obtained from a woman of 80 years or more with acute or convalescent COVID-19. The CDR3 runs from the conserved cysteine through the conserved F or W. The D gene is left open where the match is weak. Size is stated for part of the rows, as once, few or many counts, or as a class when the clone is expanded.

DNA,CDR3,size,D,J,V
TGTGCCAGTAGTACAGCAGGCAATGAGCAGTTCTTC,CASSTAGNEQFF,few,-,TRBJ2-1,TRBV19
TGTGCCAGCAGTTCAGGACAGTCCTTCACAGATACGCAGTATTTT,CASSSGQSFTDTQYF,-,-,TRBJ2-3,TRBV7-2
TGTGCCAGCAGCCCAGGAGGGTTCGCTTTCTTT,CASSPGGFAFF,-,-,TRBJ1-1,TRBV3-1/TRBV3-2
TGCAGCGTTCAAGAGAATAGCTATGGCTACACCTTC,CSVQENSYGYTF,-,-,TRBJ1-2,TRBV29-1
TGCGCCAGCAGCCTAGGTTATGCTAATGAAAAACTGTTTTTT,CASSLGYANEKLFF,-,-,TRBJ1-4,TRBV5-1
TGTGCCATCAGTGAGTCGAACGTCCCGAGGACTAGGGGCCAAGAGACCCAGTACTTC,CAISESNVPRTRGQETQYF,-,TRBD2,TRBJ2-5,TRBV10-3
TGTGCCAGCAGTGATTTGCGGGATCCTGAAGCTTTCTTT,CASSDLRDPEAFF,-,-,TRBJ1-1,TRBV2
TGTGCCAGCTCACCACCCGGCAGGGTGCTTGGGCATGAGCAGTTCTTC,CASSPPGRVLGHEQFF,-,-,TRBJ2-1,TRBV18
TGTGCCAGCTCACCCCGGACACTACCCAATGAGCAGTTCTTC,CASSPRTLPNEQFF,few,-,TRBJ2-1,TRBV18
TGTGCCAGCAGTCCAGGGGGGAAGTGGGAAAAACTGTTTTTT,CASSPGGKWEKLFF,-,TRBD1,TRBJ1-4,TRBV27
TGCGCCAGCAGCTCCCGAGCGGGGCGGGATGGCTACACCTTC,CASSSRAGRDGYTF,-,-,TRBJ1-2,TRBV5-1
TGTGCCAGCAGTGGAGACAGGGTCCCCTACAATGAGCAGTTCTTC,CASSGDRVPYNEQFF,-,TRBD1,TRBJ2-1,TRBV25-1
TGCGCCAGCAGCCAAGGTCAGTGGGGCGAGATCGGCTATGGCTACACCTTC,CASSQGQWGEIGYGYTF,once,-,TRBJ1-2,TRBV4-1
TGTGCCAGCTCACGGGGGGACTTTACCGGGGAGCTGTTTTTT,CASSRGDFTGELFF,-,-,TRBJ2-2,TRBV18
TGTGCCAGCAGCCCCGACAGGGTTCGGGAGACCCAGTACTTC,CASSPDRVRETQYF,-,TRBD1,TRBJ2-5,TRBV3-1/TRBV3-2
TGTGCCAGCAGCCCCGGAGTAGCGGGAGTGGGCGTTAGCACAGATACGCAGTATTTT,CASSPGVAGVGVSTDTQYF,-,TRBD2,TRBJ2-3,TRBV5-8
TGTGCCAGCAGCTTTAATAGCGGGGGGGACAATGAGCAGTTCTTC,CASSFNSGGDNEQFF,-,TRBD2,TRBJ2-1,TRBV11-3
TGTGCCATCAGTGATCTATTCTCTGGAAACACCATATATTTT,CAISDLFSGNTIYF,-,-,TRBJ1-3,TRBV10-3
TGTGCCAGCTCACCTCCAGTTTATGAGGGCCGAGGGCTATACGAGCAGTACTTC,CASSPPVYEGRGLYEQYF,-,-,TRBJ2-7,TRBV18
TGTGCCAGCGGAGGGGTGCCCTCGAACACCGGGGAGCTGTTTTTT,CASGGVPSNTGELFF,-,-,TRBJ2-2,TRBV2
TGCGCCAGCAGCTTGGTCGCAGGATCGGAGACCCAGTACTTC,CASSLVAGSETQYF,-,-,TRBJ2-5,TRBV5-1
TGTGCCAGCAGTCCCCCGGCCAGCGGGAGAAGAGGGGGGCAGTATTTT,CASSPPASGRRGGQYF,-,TRBD2,TRBJ2-3,TRBV6-2/TRBV6-3
TGTGCCAGCAGCCCCTATCGCGCTAGCGGGAGTTCCGCAGATACGCAGTATTTT,CASSPYRASGSSADTQYF,-,TRBD2,TRBJ2-3,TRBV3-1/TRBV3-2
TGTGCCAGCAGTGAGACAGTCACTGAAGCTTTCTTT,CASSETVTEAFF,-,-,TRBJ1-1,TRBV3-1/TRBV3-2
TGTGCCAGCAGCCAAGAGGGACTCCCGACCTTC,CASSQEGLPTF,once,-,TRBJ1-2,TRBV3-1/TRBV3-2
TGTGCCAGCAGCGCCACCAGGACTGCAGCGGAGACCCAGTACTTC,CASSATRTAAETQYF,-,-,TRBJ2-5,TRBV27
TGCGCCAGCAGCTTTCAGGGGGCCGGGACTAATGAAAAACTGTTTTTT,CASSFQGAGTNEKLFF,-,TRBD1,TRBJ1-4,TRBV5-1
TGTGCCAGCAGCAAAGTAGATAAGGGTAAAGGAGGTTGGAACACTGAAGCTTTCTTT,CASSKVDKGKGGWNTEAFF,-,-,TRBJ1-1,TRBV21-1
TGTGCCAGCAGCTCAGGACTACGAGAGACCCAGTACTTC,CASSSGLRETQYF,-,-,TRBJ2-5,TRBV7-9
TGTGCCAGCAGCTTAGATGCCCTGGGGCAATGGTGGACGCAAACAGGGGGCCGGGAGACCCAGTACTTC,CASSLDALGQWWTQTGGRETQYF,-,TRBD1,TRBJ2-5,TRBV11-3
TGTGCCAGCAGCTCCCCCGGTACGCAGTATTTT,CASSSPGTQYF,-,-,TRBJ2-3,TRBV7-2
TGTGCCAGCAGCTTAAGGGACAGGGGTAACTACGAGCAGTACTTC,CASSLRDRGNYEQYF,-,TRBD1,TRBJ2-7,TRBV7-2
TGCGCCAGCAGCCTAAGGACAGGGAACGTTCAGACCCAGTACTTC,CASSLRTGNVQTQYF,-,TRBD1,TRBJ2-5,TRBV5-1
TGCGCCAGCAGCTTGGCGGGACTAGGCACAGATACGCAGTATTTT,CASSLAGLGTDTQYF,once,TRBD2,TRBJ2-3,TRBV5-1
TGTGCCAGCAGTGAGGGGGGGGCGACTGAAGCTTTCTTT,CASSEGGATEAFF,-,-,TRBJ1-1,TRBV2
TGTGCCAGCTCACCAGGGAGCGGGAGCTCCTACAATGAGCAGTTCTTC,CASSPGSGSSYNEQFF,-,TRBD2,TRBJ2-1,TRBV18
TGCGCCAGCAGCCCTCGGACTAGCGGGGAAAATGAGCAGTTCTTC,CASSPRTSGENEQFF,-,TRBD2,TRBJ2-1,TRBV5-1
TGTGCCAGCAGCTTGACTAGCGGAAACACCGGGGAGCTGTTTTTT,CASSLTSGNTGELFF,-,TRBD2,TRBJ2-2,TRBV7-8
TGTGCCAGCAGCCAAGATCGGCGGAGCTCTGGGGCCAACGTCCTGACTTTC,CASSQDRRSSGANVLTF,-,-,TRBJ2-6,TRBV3-1/TRBV3-2
TGTGCCAGCAGCTTAGGACTAGCGGGGGGGCCGATGACAGATACGCAGTATTTT,CASSLGLAGGPMTDTQYF,-,TRBD2,TRBJ2-3,TRBV7-2
TGTGCCAGTAGTATGAAGGCAGGGAACTTAAAGACCCAGTACTTC,CASSMKAGNLKTQYF,-,-,TRBJ2-5,TRBV19
TGTGCCAGCAGTCTTGGACCGCGGGGAGATACGCAGTATTTT,CASSLGPRGDTQYF,-,-,TRBJ2-3,TRBV3-1/TRBV3-2
TGCGCCAGCGCACGGACTAGCGGAGCCAATGAGCAGTTCTTC,CASARTSGANEQFF,-,TRBD2,TRBJ2-1,TRBV5-1
TGTGCCAGCAGCTTTAACAGAAACACTGAAGCTTTCTTT,CASSFNRNTEAFF,-,-,TRBJ1-1,TRBV7-2
TGTGCCAGCTCACCACCGGGGGGGATGTCCTACAATGAGCAGTTCTTC,CASSPPGGMSYNEQFF,-,TRBD2,TRBJ2-1,TRBV18
TGCGCCAGCAGTTTCCCCGGGACAGGGCCTAAGCACAACACCGGGGAGCTGTTTTTT,CASSFPGTGPKHNTGELFF,-,TRBD1,TRBJ2-2,TRBV10-2
TGTGCCATCAGTGATTATCTGGTCGGGACAGCCGAGGGTGGAAACACCATATATTTT,CAISDYLVGTAEGGNTIYF,-,TRBD1,TRBJ1-3,TRBV10-3
TGTGCCACCAGCTCCTGGACAGGGATGGCGCAGTACTTC,CATSSWTGMAQYF,-,TRBD1,TRBJ2-7,TRBV15
TGTGCCAGCAGCCAAGAGGAAAACGGGCAGGGAATTTTTGGCACAGATACGCAGTATTTT,CASSQEENGQGIFGTDTQYF,-,-,TRBJ2-3,TRBV3-1/TRBV3-2
TGTGCCAGCAGAGATGGGGCAGGGGAAAAGCAGTACTTC,CASRDGAGEKQYF,-,-,TRBJ2-7,TRBV12-3/TRBV12-4
TGTGCCAGCAGTAGGGGACTCAACACAGATACGCAGTATTTT,CASSRGLNTDTQYF,-,-,TRBJ2-3,TRBV2
TGTGCCAGCGGAGGACTAGATATTAACACCGGGGAGCTGTTTTTT,CASGGLDINTGELFF,-,TRBD2,TRBJ2-2,TRBV7-9
TGTGCCACCAGCAGGGACAGGGGTAACTATGGCTACACCTTC,CATSRDRGNYGYTF,-,TRBD1,TRBJ1-2,TRBV15